The sequence of this T cell receptor beta chain was determined in a study of blood T cell repertoires in COVID-19. Looking at the study overall: There were acute and convalescent COVID-19 samples, and they came from the United States, Italy and Spain.

TCRdb keeps only in-frame clones here, not all; method: immunoSEQ multiplex PCR. The repertoire has about 440,000 clones, approximately 90% of them found once; the top ten carry roughly 4.3%. The CDR3 has 14 residues. Germline V lookup: CDR1 MNHEY, CDR2 SVGAGI. V lost 5 bases, J lost 8 bases, and 9 bases stayed unmatched. The origin of this receptor is a woman between 25 and 40 years old with acute or convalescent COVID-19. The chain uses TRBV6-5 and TRBJ1-2; 9 bases agree with TRBD1. Sequencing input: peripheral blood. This CDR3 reads CASSTRQGGFGYTF. The CDR3 DNA sequence: TGTGCCAGCAGTACCCGACAGGGGGGTTTCGGCTACACCTTC.